The subject of this entry is one T cell receptor beta chain. Its matching antigen is unknown. Source study methods: The authors used CDR3 differences across clinicopathological groups to build a distant-metastasis classifier for papillary thyroid cancer. Via MiXCR, TCRdb re-called the PCR reads. TCRdb's processing, not the authors' own work, is the source of the V and J calls. Here the sample spans around 25,000 clones, over 10% being singletons. This sample is drawn from a study of metastatic and nonmetastatic thyroid tumors. About the research overall: For malignant and benign thyroid patients, tumor or nodule tissue and blood were the sources whose repertoires were compared. Study findings and constraints: In blood and tumor, TCR beta diversity was reportedly significantly higher in malignant thyroid tumors than in benign nodules.

V lost 1 base to trimming and J lost 4 bases; unmatched junction nucleotides: 4. The CDR3 has 15 amino acids. Per the germline V gene, CDR1 is SGHAT and CDR2 is FQNNGV. Every patient was untreated before thyroid surgery. The sample taken for sequencing was blood. This chain joins TRBV11-2 and TRBJ2-1; 7 nucleotides align to TRBD2. This sequence originates from a female donor with papillary thyroid cancer or a benign thyroid nodule (not recorded which). Some clones in this sample may be carry-over from other donors' samples. CDR3 nucleotide sequence: TGTGCCAGCAGCTTAGTGGCTAGCGGATACAATGAGCAGTTCTTC. Its protein is CASSLVASGYNEQFF. The full variable domain, completed using reference TRBV11-2 and TRBJ2-1, is EAGVAQSPRYKIIEKRQSVAFWCNPISGHATLYWYQQILGQGPKLLIQFQNNGVVDDSQLPKDRFSAERLKGVDSTLKIQPAKLEDSAVYLCASSLVASGYNEQFFGPGTRLTVL.